Listed below are T cell receptor beta chains from one sample, sequenced in a study of OX40 agonist ivuxolimab in advanced cancers. The protocol was immunoSEQ multiplex PCR, while the TCRdb copy is restricted to in-frame clones and leaves out a portion. The table has some 64,000 clones, 82% seen once. The input for sequencing was CD4+ or CD8+ T cells sorted from blood, taken in a trial of the OX40 agonist ivuxolimab. All receptors derive from an adult with an advanced solid tumor such as melanoma, head and neck, liver or kidney cancer. The CDR3 runs from the conserved cysteine through the conserved F or W. The order of the fields is J gene, clone size, V gene, D gene, CDR3 DNA, CDR3 protein. D genes are given only for firm matches. Only some rows state a clone size, as once, few, many or a class for expanded clones.

J gene: TRBJ1-5; clone size: NA; V gene: TRBV19; D gene: NA; CDR3 DNA: TGTGCCAGTAGTATAGAGTCCGGGACCGGGGAGCCCCAGCATTTT; CDR3 protein: CASSIESGTGEPQHF
J gene: TRBJ1-1; clone size: NA; V gene: TRBV6-1; D gene: TRBD1; CDR3 DNA: TGTGCCAGCAGTGATACAGGGGCCAACACTGAAGCTTTCTTT; CDR3 protein: CASSDTGANTEAFF
J gene: TRBJ1-3; clone size: NA; V gene: TRBV9; D gene: NA; CDR3 DNA: TGTGCCAGCAGCCCCCAACAGGGAGGAGGAAACACCATATATTTT; CDR3 protein: CASSPQQGGGNTIYF
J gene: TRBJ2-5; clone size: NA; V gene: TRBV7-2; D gene: NA; CDR3 DNA: TGTGCCAGCAGCTTAGCGATAGGGGAAACCCAGTACTTC; CDR3 protein: CASSLAIGETQYF
J gene: TRBJ1-2; clone size: NA; V gene: TRBV7-9; D gene: NA; CDR3 DNA: TGTGCCAGCAGCTCGGCCCGAAGGAGCTATGGCTACACCTTC; CDR3 protein: CASSSARRSYGYTF
J gene: TRBJ2-7; clone size: NA; V gene: TRBV19; D gene: NA; CDR3 DNA: TGTGCCAGTAGTATAGGCTTAGAGAGTGGTTACGAGCAGTACTTC; CDR3 protein: CASSIGLESGYEQYF
J gene: TRBJ2-2; clone size: NA; V gene: TRBV2; D gene: NA; CDR3 DNA: TGTGCCAGCAGTGAAGGGACTATCCACACCGGGGAGCTGTTTTTT; CDR3 protein: CASSEGTIHTGELFF
J gene: TRBJ2-5; clone size: NA; V gene: TRBV7-8; D gene: TRBD2; CDR3 DNA: TGTGCCAGCAGCTTACAGAAGTCGACTAGCGACCTTAGAACCCAGTACTTC; CDR3 protein: CASSLQKSTSDLRTQYF
J gene: TRBJ1-2; clone size: NA; V gene: TRBV30; D gene: NA; CDR3 DNA: TGTGCCGGCCTTGGGGGCTACACCTTC; CDR3 protein: CAGLGGYTF
J gene: TRBJ2-3; clone size: NA; V gene: TRBV10-3; D gene: NA; CDR3 DNA: TGTGCCTCCAATAAAGGGGACACAGATACGCAGTATTTT; CDR3 protein: CASNKGDTDTQYF
J gene: TRBJ2-7; clone size: NA; V gene: TRBV2; D gene: TRBD2; CDR3 DNA: TGTGCCAGCGGGACTAGCGACCTCCTCGAGCAGTACTTC; CDR3 protein: CASGTSDLLEQYF
J gene: TRBJ1-4; clone size: once; V gene: TRBV30; D gene: NA; CDR3 DNA: TGTGCCTGGAGTTCCCGACAGGAGGAAAAACTGTTTTTT; CDR3 protein: CAWSSRQEEKLFF
J gene: TRBJ2-7; clone size: NA; V gene: TRBV6-1; D gene: NA; CDR3 DNA: TGTGCCAGCACCTCCAGGAGGGGCTCCTGGGAGCAGTACTTC; CDR3 protein: CASTSRRGSWEQYF
J gene: TRBJ2-7; clone size: NA; V gene: TRBV7-9; D gene: NA; CDR3 DNA: TGTGCCAGCAGCTTATCCTCCTACGAGCAGTACTTC; CDR3 protein: CASSLSSYEQYF
J gene: TRBJ2-5; clone size: once; V gene: TRBV5-6; D gene: NA; CDR3 DNA: TGTGCCAGCAGCTTACTGATAATACAAGAGACCCAGTACTTC; CDR3 protein: CASSLLIIQETQYF
J gene: TRBJ1-1; clone size: NA; V gene: TRBV10-3; D gene: NA; CDR3 DNA: TGTGCCATCTCCAGGGCGGTGAACACTGAAGCTTTCTTT; CDR3 protein: CAISRAVNTEAFF
J gene: TRBJ1-1; clone size: few; V gene: TRBV29-1; D gene: NA; CDR3 DNA: TGCAGCGTCAGTCCCGTAGGGGAAGCTGAAGCTTTCTTT; CDR3 protein: CSVSPVGEAEAFF
J gene: TRBJ2-7; clone size: NA; V gene: TRBV7-2; D gene: TRBD2; CDR3 DNA: TGTGCCAGCAGCCCAGTCGGCGGGGGGTCCTACGAGCAGTACTTC; CDR3 protein: CASSPVGGGSYEQYF
J gene: TRBJ2-4; clone size: NA; V gene: TRBV11-2; D gene: NA; CDR3 DNA: TGTGCCAGCAGCCCGAATGCTGGGGACATTCAGTACTTC; CDR3 protein: CASSPNAGDIQYF
J gene: TRBJ2-7; clone size: NA; V gene: TRBV9; D gene: NA; CDR3 DNA: TGTGCCAGCAGCGCCGGGGGTAGGATTTCGGGCTCCTACGAGCAGTACTTC; CDR3 protein: CASSAGGRISGSYEQYF
J gene: TRBJ2-5; clone size: NA; V gene: TRBV27; D gene: TRBD1; CDR3 DNA: TGTGCCGGCCTTGGGACAGAACAAGAGACCCAGTACTTC; CDR3 protein: CAGLGTEQETQYF
J gene: TRBJ1-5; clone size: NA; V gene: TRBV6-1; D gene: TRBD1; CDR3 DNA: TGTGCCAGCAGTGGAGGGACAGGGGTAGGAAATCAGCCCCAGCATTTT; CDR3 protein: CASSGGTGVGNQPQHF
J gene: TRBJ2-1; clone size: few; V gene: TRBV7-2; D gene: TRBD2; CDR3 DNA: TGTGCCAGCAGCTCCAGACTAGCGGGAAACTATGAGCAGTTCTTC; CDR3 protein: CASSSRLAGNYEQFF
J gene: TRBJ2-2; clone size: NA; V gene: TRBV14; D gene: NA; CDR3 DNA: TGTGCCAGCAGCCAAGGATCAATCACAGGGTCCGGGGAGCTGTTTTTT; CDR3 protein: CASSQGSITGSGELFF
J gene: TRBJ2-1; clone size: few; V gene: TRBV5-4; D gene: TRBD2; CDR3 DNA: TGTGCCAGCAGCGACGGACTAGCGGGAGTCAATGAGCAGTTCTTC; CDR3 protein: CASSDGLAGVNEQFF
J gene: TRBJ2-4; clone size: NA; V gene: TRBV6-1; D gene: NA; CDR3 DNA: TGTGCCAGCAGTGTATCCCCTGGAGAGGACATTCAGTACTTC; CDR3 protein: CASSVSPGEDIQYF
J gene: TRBJ2-3; clone size: NA; V gene: TRBV27; D gene: NA; CDR3 DNA: TGTGCCAGCAGTTTACTCGGGAACACTAGCACAGATACGCAGTATTTT; CDR3 protein: CASSLLGNTSTDTQYF
J gene: TRBJ2-3; clone size: NA; V gene: TRBV7-8; D gene: NA; CDR3 DNA: TGTGCCAGCAGCTTAGAGGGCAGATCCACAGATACGCAGTATTTT; CDR3 protein: CASSLEGRSTDTQYF
J gene: TRBJ1-2; clone size: NA; V gene: TRBV10-3; D gene: NA; CDR3 DNA: TGTGCCATCAGTGATTCCCCCGGGGCAGTCCTTGGCTACACCTTC; CDR3 protein: CAISDSPGAVLGYTF
J gene: TRBJ1-2; clone size: NA; V gene: TRBV30; D gene: NA; CDR3 DNA: TGTGCCTGGAGTGTGGGAGGCTATGGCTACACCTTC; CDR3 protein: CAWSVGGYGYTF
J gene: TRBJ2-7; clone size: few; V gene: TRBV11-2; D gene: NA; CDR3 DNA: TGTGCCAGCAGCCCCTACAGTCACGAGCAGTACTTC; CDR3 protein: CASSPYSHEQYF
J gene: TRBJ1-1; clone size: NA; V gene: TRBV28; D gene: NA; CDR3 DNA: TGTGCCAGCAGTTCCCTAGGGGCAGCGGGCGGCACTGAAGCTTTCTTT; CDR3 protein: CASSSLGAAGGTEAFF
J gene: TRBJ1-1; clone size: once; V gene: TRBV7-6; D gene: NA; CDR3 DNA: TGTGCCAGCAGCTCTATCCTGGGGTCCCGGCGGAACACTGAAGCTTTCTTT; CDR3 protein: CASSSILGSRRNTEAFF
J gene: TRBJ2-2; clone size: NA; V gene: TRBV28; D gene: NA; CDR3 DNA: TGTGCCAGCAGTTTACCTCACTTACGGGGACCGAAGGAGCTGTTTTTT; CDR3 protein: CASSLPHLRGPKELFF
J gene: TRBJ1-1; clone size: once; V gene: TRBV19; D gene: TRBD1; CDR3 DNA: TGTGCCAGTAGTAAGGACAGGGGGAACACTGAAGCTTTCTTT; CDR3 protein: CASSKDRGNTEAFF
J gene: TRBJ2-7; clone size: once; V gene: TRBV11-2; D gene: TRBD1; CDR3 DNA: TGTGCCAGCAGCTTAAACGCCCAGGGGGACGAGCAGTACTTC; CDR3 protein: CASSLNAQGDEQYF
J gene: TRBJ2-5; clone size: NA; V gene: TRBV11-2; D gene: NA; CDR3 DNA: TGTGCCAGCCACGGAGGGGGGGAGACCCAGTACTTC; CDR3 protein: CASHGGGETQYF
J gene: TRBJ2-7; clone size: NA; V gene: TRBV25-1; D gene: TRBD2; CDR3 DNA: TGTGCCAGCAGTGACCGTGGGGGGGCCTACGAGCAGTACTTC; CDR3 protein: CASSDRGGAYEQYF
J gene: TRBJ2-3; clone size: NA; V gene: TRBV5-4; D gene: TRBD2; CDR3 DNA: TGTGCCAGCAGCGGAGCACTAGCGGGTATTCATACGCAGTATTTT; CDR3 protein: CASSGALAGIHTQYF
J gene: TRBJ2-1; clone size: NA; V gene: TRBV7-9; D gene: NA; CDR3 DNA: TGTGCCAGCAGCTTAGACCAAAACAACTCTGAGCAGTTCTTC; CDR3 protein: CASSLDQNNSEQFF
J gene: TRBJ2-3; clone size: NA; V gene: TRBV10-3; D gene: TRBD2; CDR3 DNA: TGTGCCACCCGGGGAGGACTAGCGGCTAGCACAGATACGCAGTATTTT; CDR3 protein: CATRGGLAASTDTQYF